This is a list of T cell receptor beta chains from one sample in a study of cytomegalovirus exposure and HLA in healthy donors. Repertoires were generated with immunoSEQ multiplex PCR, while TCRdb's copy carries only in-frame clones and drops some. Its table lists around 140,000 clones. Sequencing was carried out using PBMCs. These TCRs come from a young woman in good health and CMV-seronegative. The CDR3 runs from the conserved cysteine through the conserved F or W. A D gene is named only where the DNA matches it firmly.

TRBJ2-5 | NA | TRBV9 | TGTGCCAGCAGCGTTACGACTCTAGAGACCCAGTACTTC | CASSVTTLETQYF
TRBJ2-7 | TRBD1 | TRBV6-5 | TGTGCCAGCAGTCCGGGACAGCCCTACGAGCAGTACTTC | CASSPGQPYEQYF
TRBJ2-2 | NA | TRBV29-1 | TGCAGCGTCCCCAGGACTGGACTGCGCGGGGAGCTGTTTTTT | CSVPRTGLRGELFF
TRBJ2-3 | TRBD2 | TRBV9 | TGTGCCAGCAGCGTACTAGCGGACGACACAGATACGCAGTATTTT | CASSVLADDTDTQYF
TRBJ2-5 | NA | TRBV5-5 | TGTGCCAGCAGCTTGGCCCAGGGCCAAGAGACCCAGTACTTC | CASSLAQGQETQYF
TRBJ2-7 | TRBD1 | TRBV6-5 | TGTGCCAGCAGTCCGGGGACAGGGTCGACCTACGAGCAGTACTTC | CASSPGTGSTYEQYF
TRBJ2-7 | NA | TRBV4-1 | TGCGCCAGCAGCTTCCGACAGGCACCCAACTACGAGCAGTACTTC | CASSFRQAPNYEQYF
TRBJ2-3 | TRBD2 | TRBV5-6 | TGTGCCAGCAGCCGGGAACTAGCGGGAAGCACAGATACGCAGTATTTT | CASSRELAGSTDTQYF
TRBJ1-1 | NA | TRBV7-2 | TGTGCCAGCAGCTTTGAGGCACTGACAGCTTTCTTT | CASSFEALTAFF
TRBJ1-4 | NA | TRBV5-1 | TGCGCCAGCAGCTTGGTGTCAGCAACTAATGAAAAACTGTTTTTT | CASSLVSATNEKLFF
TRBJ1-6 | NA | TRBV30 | TGTGCCTGGACCGTGGGGGGATCACCCCTCCACTTT | CAWTVGGSPLHF
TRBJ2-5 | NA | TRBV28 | TGTGCCAGCAGGGGCTCCTGGGAGACCCAGTACTTC | CASRGSWETQYF
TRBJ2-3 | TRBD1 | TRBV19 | TGTGCCAGTAGTATCACACGGGACAGACGCACAGATACGCAGTATTTT | CASSITRDRRTDTQYF
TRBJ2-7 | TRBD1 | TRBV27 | TGTGCCAGCAGTGTCCTCCAACAGGGGAGGCAGTACTTC | CASSVLQQGRQYF
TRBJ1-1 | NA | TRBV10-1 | TGCGCCAGCAGTGGCAGGGAGGGGGGGACTGAAGCTTTCTTT | CASSGREGGTEAFF
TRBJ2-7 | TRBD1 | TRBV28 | TGTGCCAGCAGCTCCGGACAGGGCTACGAGCAGTACTTC | CASSSGQGYEQYF
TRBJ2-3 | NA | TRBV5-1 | TGCGCCAGCAGCCTTAGAGGGTTAGAGCAGTATTTT | CASSLRGLEQYF
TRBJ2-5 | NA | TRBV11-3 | TGTGCCAGCAGCTTAGGGGCAGGGTACATCCAAGAGACCCAGTACTTC | CASSLGAGYIQETQYF
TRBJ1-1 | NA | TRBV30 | TGTGCCTCCGCCGGGACAATGAACACTGAAGCTTTCTTT | CASAGTMNTEAFF
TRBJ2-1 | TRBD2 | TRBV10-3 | TGTGCCATCAGTGAGTCACTAGCGGGGACTTACAATGAGCAGTTCTTC | CAISESLAGTYNEQFF
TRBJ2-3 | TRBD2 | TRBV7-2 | TGTGCCAGCAGCTTTCTAGCGGGAGAGAGGACAGATACGCAGTATTTT | CASSFLAGERTDTQYF
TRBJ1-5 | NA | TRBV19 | TGTGCCAGCTCCCAGCGGAATAGCAATCAGCCCCAGCATTTT | CASSQRNSNQPQHF
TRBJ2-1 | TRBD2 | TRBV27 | TGTGCCAGCAGTTCCCCTAGCGGGAGTTCCTACAATGAGCAGTTCTTC | CASSSPSGSSYNEQFF
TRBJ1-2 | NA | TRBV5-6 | TGTGCCAGCAGCTCCCCCGGACTCCCGGGGGGCTACACCTTC | CASSSPGLPGGYTF
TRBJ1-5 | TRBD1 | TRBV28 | TGTGCCAGCAGAAGACAGGGAGTAGGGCCCCAGCATTTT | CASRRQGVGPQHF
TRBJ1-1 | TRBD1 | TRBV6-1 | TGTGCCCTTAGGCAGGGGGTACAGAATAATGAAGCTTTCTTT | CALRQGVQNNEAFF
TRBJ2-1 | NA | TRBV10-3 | TGTGCCACCACAGGTGGAATCTCCTACAATGAGCAGTTCTTC | CATTGGISYNEQFF
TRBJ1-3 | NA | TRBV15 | TGTGCCACCAGCAGAAAAGCGGACAGAAGCTCTGGAAACACCATATATTTT | CATSRKADRSSGNTIYF
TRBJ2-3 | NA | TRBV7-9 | TGTGCCAGCAGCACACCTGGGACTTACACAGATACGCAGTATTTT | CASSTPGTYTDTQYF
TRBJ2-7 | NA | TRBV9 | TGTGCCAGCAGCGTCACTCACAGGGCCTACGAGCAGTACTTC | CASSVTHRAYEQYF
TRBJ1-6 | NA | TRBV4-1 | TGCGCCAGCAGCCAAGATCATGAGTCTTCACCCCTCCACTTT | CASSQDHESSPLHF
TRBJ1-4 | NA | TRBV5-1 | TGCGCCAGCAGCATGCAAGGGGTGGCTGCAACTAATGAAAAACTGTTTTTT | CASSMQGVAATNEKLFF
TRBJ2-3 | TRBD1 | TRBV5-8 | TGTGCCAGCAGCCTGAACAGGGGAGTGCTTTCTGGTACGCAGTATTTT | CASSLNRGVLSGTQYF
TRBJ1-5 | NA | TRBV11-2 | TGTGCCAGCAAAGCACAGGCCGGACAGCCCCAGCATTTT | CASKAQAGQPQHF
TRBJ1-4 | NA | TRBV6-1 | TGTGCCAGCAGTGAACTCCGGTTCCCCAATGAAAAACTGTTTTTT | CASSELRFPNEKLFF
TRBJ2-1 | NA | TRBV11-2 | TGTGCCAGCAGCTTAGCCTTAGCTAGAAATGAGCAGTTCTTC | CASSLALARNEQFF
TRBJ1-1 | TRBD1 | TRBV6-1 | TGTGCCAGCAGGATGAACAGGGGAGCGAACACTGAAGCTTTCTTT | CASRMNRGANTEAFF
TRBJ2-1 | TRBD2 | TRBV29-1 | TGCAGCGTACAGCGGGAGGGAAACAATGAGCAGTTCTTC | CSVQREGNNEQFF
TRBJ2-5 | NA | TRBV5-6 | TGTGCCAGCAGCCCCGAGTTGGGAGTGGAGACCCAGTACTTC | CASSPELGVETQYF
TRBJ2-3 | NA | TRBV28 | TGTGCCAGCAGTCCGTACAGAGCTAACACAGATACGCAGTATTTT | CASSPYRANTDTQYF
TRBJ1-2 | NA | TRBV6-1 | TGTGCCAGCAGGGGGGGGAGGGGCGCCGGCTATGGCTACACCTTC | CASRGGRGAGYGYTF
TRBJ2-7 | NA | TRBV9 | TGTGCCAGCAGCGGACTAGGCACCTACGAGCAGTACTTC | CASSGLGTYEQYF
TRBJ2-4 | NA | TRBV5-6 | TGTGCCAGCAGCTTTTCAGGGGACATTCAGTACTTC | CASSFSGDIQYF
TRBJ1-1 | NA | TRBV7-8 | TGTGCCAGCAGCTTTAACGGGTTAGGGGAAACTGAAGCTTTCTTT | CASSFNGLGETEAFF
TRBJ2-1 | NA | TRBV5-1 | TGCGCCAGCAGCTTGGGGGTGACAGGTGCTTACAATGAGCAGTTCTTC | CASSLGVTGAYNEQFF
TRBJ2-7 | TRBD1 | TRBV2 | TGTGCCAGCAATCCTGGACAGGTTGGGTACGAGCAGTACTTC | CASNPGQVGYEQYF
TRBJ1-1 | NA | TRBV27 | TGTGCCAGCAGTTTCGGAGGGAACACTGAAGCTTTCTTT | CASSFGGNTEAFF
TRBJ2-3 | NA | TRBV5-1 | TGCGCCAGCAGGAGCGGAATACCCACAGATACGCAGTATTTT | CASRSGIPTDTQYF
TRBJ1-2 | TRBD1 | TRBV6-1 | TGTGCCAGCAGTGAAATGACAGGGGGCTATGGCTACACCTTC | CASSEMTGGYGYTF
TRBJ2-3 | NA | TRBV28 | TGTGCCAGCAGTTCGTCGGGCGGTTGGGACTTGGATACGCAGTATTTT | CASSSSGGWDLDTQYF
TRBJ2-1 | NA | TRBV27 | TGTGCCAGCAGTCCGACTTCTAGTCTTCGGGAGCAGTTCTTC | CASSPTSSLREQFF
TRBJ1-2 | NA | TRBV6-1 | TGTGCCAGCAGTGAACTTTGGACAGAGCAATATGGCTACACCTTC | CASSELWTEQYGYTF
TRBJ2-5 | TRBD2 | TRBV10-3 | TGTGCCATCAGTGAGTCGAATCTAGGGCTAGCGGGCGGGGAGACCCAGTACTTC | CAISESNLGLAGGETQYF
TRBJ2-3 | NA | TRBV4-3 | TGCGCCAGCAGCCAAGATCGGGGGACAGATACGCAGTATTTT | CASSQDRGTDTQYF